These T cell receptor beta chains were read from a single sample in a study of shared clonotypes between healthy human individuals. Assay: immunoSEQ multiplex PCR; the TCRdb copy retains only in-frame clones and omits some. Among 700,000 or so clones listed, 72% were seen once. Sequenced sample: memory CD4+ T cells sorted from blood. These receptors were collected from a woman aged 30 to 39 in good health. The CDR3 runs from the conserved cysteine through the conserved F or W. D genes are given only for firm matches. The size field is filled for only some rows; it gives once, few, many or a size class.

TRBJ1-2 NA NA TRBV7-4 15 CASSLDQVEVYGYTF TGTGCCAGCAGCTTAGATCAAGTGGAGGTGTATGGCTACACCTTC
TRBJ1-2 NA TRBD1 TRBV7-9 15 CASSLASGQRYLYTF TGTGCCAGCAGCTTAGCTTCGGGACAGCGTTATCTCTACACCTTC
TRBJ1-5 NA TRBD1 TRBV19 15 CASSSGQGDNQPQHF TGTGCCAGTAGCAGCGGACAGGGGGACAATCAGCCCCAGCATTTT
TRBJ1-1 NA NA TRBV11-2 13 CASSPYGGTEAFF TGTGCCAGCAGCCCCTATGGCGGCACTGAAGCTTTCTTT
TRBJ2-7 few TRBD2 TRBV10-1 15 CASSDRLAGVDEQYF TGCGCCAGCAGCGACCGACTAGCGGGAGTAGACGAGCAGTACTTC
TRBJ2-1 NA NA TRBV27 14 CASSFNGGNNEQFF TGTGCCAGCAGTTTCAACGGAGGGAACAATGAGCAGTTCTTC
TRBJ1-2 few NA TRBV5-1 13 CASSLQGYYGYTF TGCGCCAGCAGCCTACAGGGTTACTATGGCTACACCTTC
TRBJ2-5 many TRBD2 TRBV5-1 14 CASRPTSGQETQYF TGCGCCAGCAGACCGACTAGCGGACAAGAGACCCAGTACTTC
TRBJ2-4 NA NA TRBV27 16 CASSFRGSGAKNIQYF TGTGCCAGCAGTTTCAGGGGTAGTGGAGCCAAAAACATTCAGTACTTC
TRBJ2-5 NA NA TRBV18 15 CASSPLGLGEETQYF TGTGCCAGCTCACCACTGGGTCTGGGAGAAGAGACCCAGTACTTC
TRBJ2-1 NA NA TRBV7-9 16 CASSPGSGRVYNEQFF TGTGCCAGCAGCCCAGGGTCTGGTAGGGTCTACAATGAGCAGTTCTTC
TRBJ2-1 NA NA TRBV2 13 CASSERLTAGQFF TGTGCCAGCAGTGAACGACTTACAGCCGGGCAGTTCTTC
TRBJ2-1 NA NA TRBV19 14 CASSFRALYNEQFF TGTGCCAGTAGTTTCAGGGCCCTCTACAATGAGCAGTTCTTC
TRBJ1-3 NA NA TRBV19 13 CASRQGSGNTIYF TGTGCCAGTAGGCAGGGTTCTGGAAACACCATATATTTT
TRBJ2-2 NA TRBD2 TRBV6-5 14 CASTRGGNTGELFF TGTGCCAGCACCCGCGGGGGGAACACCGGGGAGCTGTTTTTT
TRBJ2-2 once TRBD2 TRBV2 14 CASNQRENTGELFF TGTGCCAGCAACCAGCGGGAGAACACCGGGGAGCTGTTTTTT
TRBJ2-2 NA TRBD2 TRBV9 14 CASSPTTSAGELFF TGTGCCAGCAGCCCAACTACTAGCGCCGGGGAGCTGTTTTTT
TRBJ1-1 NA NA TRBV7-9 14 CAIPTGILNTEAFF TGTGCCATCCCAACGGGGATTCTGAACACTGAAGCTTTCTTT
TRBJ2-7 few NA TRBV30 14 CAWNRPGSSYEQYF TGTGCCTGGAATCGCCCAGGGAGCTCCTACGAGCAGTACTTC
TRBJ2-3 once NA TRBV2 11 CASSDSVTQYF TGTGCCAGCAGTGATTCCGTTACGCAGTATTTT
TRBJ2-7 NA NA TRBV11-2 14 CASSPNPGVQEQYF TGTGCCAGCAGCCCTAATCCGGGGGTTCAAGAGCAGTACTTC
TRBJ2-7 NA TRBD1 TRBV6-5 14 CASRPGQGSSEQYF TGTGCCAGCAGACCCGGACAGGGGTCTAGCGAGCAGTACTTC
TRBJ1-5 NA NA TRBV19 14 CASVESPSNQPQHF TGTGCCAGTGTCGAGAGTCCTAGCAATCAGCCCCAGCATTTT
TRBJ2-5 many NA TRBV23-1 16 CASSRGDSLKRGTQYF TGCGCCAGCAGTCGGGGGGACAGCCTGAAAAGGGGGACCCAGTACTTC
TRBJ2-7 once NA TRBV6-5 14 CASSYGGAPYEQYF TGTGCCAGCAGTTACGGGGGTGCTCCCTACGAGCAGTACTTC
TRBJ1-4 NA NA TRBV6-6 15 CASSFLGQSNEKLFF TGTGCCAGCAGTTTCTTAGGACAGTCTAATGAAAAACTGTTTTTT
TRBJ2-3 NA NA TRBV19 14 CASSTRQKTDTQYF TGTGCCAGTAGTACCCGACAGAAGACAGATACGCAGTATTTT
TRBJ2-2 few TRBD2 TRBV6-1 15 CASSPQRGNTGELFF TGTGCCAGCAGCCCCCAGCGGGGGAACACCGGGGAGCTGTTTTTT
TRBJ2-2 NA NA TRBV9 12 CASSLDTGELFF TGTGCCAGCAGCCTGGACACCGGGGAGCTGTTTTTT
TRBJ2-5 NA TRBD1 TRBV25-1 17 CASSESRTGNLQETQYF TGTGCCAGCAGTGAATCCCGGACAGGGAATTTACAAGAGACCCAGTACTTC
TRBJ1-2 NA NA TRBV19 16 CASSIPSSGRERGYTF TGTGCCAGTAGTATACCCTCGAGTGGGAGAGAACGGGGCTACACCTTC
TRBJ2-7 NA TRBD2 TRBV10-3 16 CAISESRSAGADEQYF TGTGCCATCAGTGAGTCAAGGTCCGCGGGAGCAGACGAGCAGTACTTC
TRBJ2-2 NA TRBD2 TRBV5-4 18 CASSTGLAGGVNTGELFF TGTGCCAGCAGCACGGGACTAGCGGGAGGGGTGAACACCGGGGAGCTGTTTTTT
TRBJ2-5 NA TRBD2 TRBV5-4 15 CASSFQLAPQETQYF TGTGCCAGCAGCTTCCAACTAGCGCCTCAAGAGACCCAGTACTTC
TRBJ1-3 NA NA TRBV7-7 15 CASSPGTGSGNTIYF TGTGCCAGCAGCCCAGGGACGGGCTCTGGAAACACCATATATTTT
TRBJ2-3 once NA TRBV2 14 CASNKDRNIDTQYF TGTGCCAGCAATAAGGACAGAAATATAGATACGCAGTATTTT
TRBJ1-2 NA NA TRBV19 14 CASRRSGANYGYTF TGTGCCAGTAGGAGGTCCGGTGCTAACTATGGCTACACCTTC
TRBJ2-1 NA TRBD2 TRBV19 18 CASRKRRGGLTTYNEQFF TGTGCCAGTAGAAAGCGAAGGGGAGGGCTAACAACCTACAATGAGCAGTTCTTC
TRBJ2-1 NA TRBD2 TRBV5-8 16 CASSLLGGTSVYEQFF TGTGCCAGCAGCCTCCTGGGAGGGACTAGTGTCTATGAGCAGTTCTTC
TRBJ2-5 NA NA TRBV28 12 CASKPPGKTQYF TGTGCCAGCAAACCCCCTGGGAAGACCCAGTACTTC